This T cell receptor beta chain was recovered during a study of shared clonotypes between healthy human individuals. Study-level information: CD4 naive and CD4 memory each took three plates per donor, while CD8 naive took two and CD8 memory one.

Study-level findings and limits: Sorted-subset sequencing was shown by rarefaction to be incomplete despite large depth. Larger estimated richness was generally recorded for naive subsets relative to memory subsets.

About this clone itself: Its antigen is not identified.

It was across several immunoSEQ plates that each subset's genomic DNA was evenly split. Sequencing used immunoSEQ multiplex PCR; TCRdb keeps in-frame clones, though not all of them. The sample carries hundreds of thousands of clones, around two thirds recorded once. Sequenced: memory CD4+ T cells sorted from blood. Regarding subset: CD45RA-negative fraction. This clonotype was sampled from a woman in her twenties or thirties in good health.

CDR3 nucleotides: TGTGCCAGCAGCCAAGGCGACGGGGACACTGAAGCTTTCTTT. Translation gives CASSQGDGDTEAFF. The chain joins TRBV4-2 to TRBJ1-1; D ambiguous. The V end was cut by 1 base, the J end by 3 bases, with 9 bases between. The germline gives CDR1 LGHNA, CDR2 YNFKEQ. This CDR3 spans 14 amino acids.